This is a list of T cell receptor beta chains from one sample in a study of OX40 agonist ivuxolimab in advanced cancers. Using immunoSEQ multiplex PCR, the repertoire was profiled, and TCRdb retains in-frame clones only, with some absent. The sample contains tens of thousands of clones, approximately 90% of which appear only once. The source was CD4+ or CD8+ T cells sorted from blood, collected in a trial of the OX40 agonist ivuxolimab. These receptors came from an adult with an advanced solid tumor such as melanoma, head and neck, liver or kidney cancer. Both conserved end residues are trimmed from each CDR3.

j_call v_call cdr3_aa
TRBJ2-7 TRBV5-5 ASSQGFSGGSYEQY
TRBJ2-3 TRBV30 AWSSHRGRADTQY
TRBJ2-5 TRBV27 ASSSGTRGGQETQY
TRBJ2-1 TRBV29-1 SVTGGAAGENEQF
TRBJ1-6 TRBV6-6 ASSYSGRERPSPLH
TRBJ2-7 TRBV6-5 ASSSIGTGGADEQY
TRBJ1-2 TRBV19 ASTVDRAGYGYT
TRBJ2-5 TRBV29-1 SVSREQETQY
TRBJ2-5 TRBV11-1 ASSLDTGAQETQY
TRBJ2-1 TRBV2 ASTGTLSYNEQF
TRBJ1-5 TRBV5-8 ASGHAGANNQPQH
TRBJ2-7 TRBV5-1 ASSLAGNDGEQY
TRBJ2-1 TRBV21-1 ASSKSIFGLAGGNEQF
TRBJ2-7 TRBV11-2 ASSPVTGIYEQY
TRBJ2-2 TRBV4-1 ASSPQAGVTGELF
TRBJ1-6 TRBV14 ASSQDWGVSPLH
TRBJ2-7 TRBV14 ASSQDKSPGYPYEQY
TRBJ1-1 TRBV2 ASSEATGRNTEAF
TRBJ1-6 TRBV30 AWSVLSGLGSYNSPLH
TRBJ1-6 TRBV7-9 ASSFGDRDSPLH
TRBJ1-2 TRBV19 ASSIPDREGSYT
TRBJ2-3 TRBV5-4 ASSLVAVPTDTQY
TRBJ2-3 TRBV10-1 ASSATGTDTQY
TRBJ1-1 TRBV30 AWSVGIMNTEAF
TRBJ1-2 TRBV6-5 ASSYLQGGNYGYT
TRBJ2-3 TRBV5-5 ASSLDTDTQY
TRBJ2-1 TRBV6-1 ASTRDRGYEQF
TRBJ1-1 TRBV6-5 ASKSRHESTEAF
TRBJ2-1 TRBV10-3 ALGGGGIGDGSEQF
TRBJ2-1 TRBV10-2 ASRPGTSSSSYNEQF
TRBJ1-3 TRBV9 ASSFRGGQAGNTIY
TRBJ2-1 TRBV7-9 ASSLEAPNEQF
TRBJ2-6 TRBV11-2 ASSLGQPSGANVLT
TRBJ2-2 TRBV7-9 ASSLVGGRNTGELF
TRBJ2-7 TRBV10-2 ASSELLATYEQY
TRBJ2-7 TRBV27 ASSPGHPGFYEQY
TRBJ1-3 TRBV4-2 ASSQGPTSGNTIY
TRBJ1-1 TRBV5-1 ASSSGLNTEAF
TRBJ1-2 TRBV4-2 ASSQDPRQGAAGYT
TRBJ2-1 TRBV10-3 AIARTGGLDEQF
TRBJ2-7 TRBV7-6 ASSLVPPDVDICPEQY
TRBJ1-3 TRBV19 ASSIGGSRSGNTIY
TRBJ1-3 TRBV7-6 ASSPVSGQGFSGNTIY
TRBJ1-2 TRBV30 AWSPPGLYGDGYT
TRBJ2-1 TRBV5-4 ASIGAPGLGYNEQF
TRBJ2-5 TRBV27 ASSSTVKETQY
TRBJ2-4 TRBV7-2 ASSLTLQGSIQY
TRBJ2-7 TRBV7-8 ASSPGPQSLYEQY
TRBJ1-1 TRBV2 ASSGATGRFTEAF
TRBJ2-7 TRBV18 ASSPPSLSYEQY
TRBJ2-1 TRBV5-1 ASSLGLAPDYNEQF
TRBJ2-3 TRBV2 ATRSEWPSTDTQY
TRBJ1-6 TRBV6-6 ASSRQNSPLH
TRBJ1-3 TRBV7-2 ASRKGGEGNTIY